The sequence of this TCR beta chain was determined in a study of OX40 agonist ivuxolimab in advanced cancers. This table comes from immunoSEQ multiplex PCR, and its TCRdb copy is limited to in-frame clones, with some not included. This table has 45,000 to 50,000 clones, 79% appearing once. This clone was seen only a few times. The antigen is undetermined. Germline V lookup: CDR1 SGDLS, CDR2 YYNGEE. Trimming left V 3 bases short and J 0 bases short, with 16 bases between. This CDR3 contains 17 residues. Study observations and caveats: There was clonal expansion of CD4+ and CD8+ blood T cells by week 6 at 0.1 to 3.0 mg/kg.

The source material was CD4+ or CD8+ T cells sorted from blood, sampled in a trial of the OX40 agonist ivuxolimab. The clonotype comes from an adult with an advanced solid tumor such as melanoma, head and neck, liver or kidney cancer. This chain uses TRBV9 with TRBJ2-1; unclear D gene. CDR3 protein: CASSAPPPLSSYNEQFF. CDR3 DNA sequence: TGTGCCAGCAGCGCCCCCCCGCCTCTTAGCTCCTACAATGAGCAGTTCTTC. The full variable domain, completed using reference TRBV9 and TRBJ2-1, is DSGVTQTPKHLITATGQRVTLRCSPRSGDLSVYWYQQSLDQGLQFLIQYYNGEERAKGNILERFSAQQFPDLHSELNLSSLELGDSALYFCASSAPPPLSSYNEQFFGPGTRLTVL.